This T cell receptor (beta chain) originates from a study of blood T cell repertoires in COVID-19. Study background: Both acute and convalescent COVID-19 samples were obtained from the United States, Italy and Spain.

Assay: immunoSEQ multiplex PCR; the TCRdb copy retains only in-frame clones and omits some. The sample holds more than 120,000 clones; about nine tenths are singletons and the top ten take 28%. As regards this clone: The sample holds other DNA sequences that translate to the same CDR3.

The CDR3 is 15 residues long. In germline, CDR1 is MNHEY, CDR2 SVGAGI. V lost 0 bases and J lost 3; bases outside the gene matches: 2. The chain is built from TRBV6-5 and TRBJ2-7; 10 nucleotides agree with TRBD1. The TCR was taken from a human donor in a cohort sampled during active COVID-19. The sequencing input was peripheral blood. The CDR3 reads CASSYSTGGDYEQYF. DNA for the CDR3: TGTGCCAGCAGTTACTCGACAGGGGGCGACTACGAGCAGTACTTC.